The 6 T cell receptor beta chains reported below all come from one sample, sequenced in a study of identical twins. Using its own MiXCR run on the 5' RACE reads, TCRdb lists one record per CDR3 protein. The data show just over 500,000 distinct CDR3 sequences, about 20% seen once. In addition, the sample was reused for a study of T cells expressing NK-cell markers.

The sample consisted of CD4+ T cells sorted from blood. All receptors come from a woman between 18 and 30 years old in good health.

This chain uses TRBV3-1 with TRBJ2-7; 12 bases align to TRBD2. J gave up 0 bases and V 6 bases, and 6 bases lay outside the gene matches. Germline V gene sequence: CDR1 LGHDT, CDR2 YNNKEL (reference sequence). There are 16 residues in the CDR3. The CDR3 region is CASSLTSGSYSYEQYF. CDR3 sequence (DNA): TGTGCCAGCAGTCTGACTAGCGGGAGTTACTCCTACGAGCAGTACTTC.

V and J are TRBV5-1 and TRBJ2-3, with 8 bases fitting TRBD1. The germline V gene has CDR1 SGHRS and CDR2 YFSETQ. Trimming at V came to 0 bases and at J to 1 base, leaving 1 base not matched to a gene. The CDR3 length is 15 residues. As DNA, the CDR3 is TGCGCCAGCAGCTTGGAACAGGGGGGCACAGATACGCAGTATTTT. Translated, it gives CASSLEQGGTDTQYF.

This clonotype was seen only a few times. The rearrangement joins TRBV6-5 to TRBJ2-7; 11 positions match TRBD2. V gave up 2 bases and J gave up 4 bases; unmatched junction bases: 4. The CDR3 is 15 residues long. Germline CDR1 reads MNHEY; CDR2 reads SVGAGI. The CDR3 sequence is CASSYAGTSGYEQYF. The CDR3 region has the DNA TGTGCCAGCAGTTACGCCGGGACTAGCGGATACGAGCAGTACTTC.

This clonotype was seen a handful of times. V and J are TRBV20-1 and TRBJ1-5; TRBD1 matches at 7 bases. Germline trimming cut 6 bases from V and 3 bases from J; bases unmatched to any gene: 5. This CDR3 has 13 residues. Germline CDR1 is DFQATT and CDR2 is SNEGSKA (reference sequence). The DNA of the CDR3 is TGCAGTGCGAGGGGACAGCACAATCAGCCCCAGCATTTT. This sequence encodes CSARGQHNQPQHF.

This clonotype was found a few times. The chain employs TRBV9 and TRBJ2-7, with TRBD2 identical over 8 bases. This CDR3 spans 18 amino acids. V gave up 0 bases and J gave up 2 bases; unmatched junction bases: 13. Germline V CDR1 and CDR2: SGDLS, YYNGEE. The CDR3 region has the DNA TGTGCCAGCAGCGTAGCCCCTCAACGGGGGGGCCTCGCCTACGAGCAGTACTTC. This codes for CASSVAPQRGGLAYEQYF.

The chain joins TRBV7-9 to TRBJ1-2; D is unclear. CDR1 is SEHNR and CDR2 is FQNEAQ in the germline V gene (reference sequence). This CDR3 region has 12 residues. CDR3 nucleotide sequence: TGTGCAGTTCTACGAGGTACATATGGCTACACCTTC. Amino acids: CAVLRGTYGYTF.